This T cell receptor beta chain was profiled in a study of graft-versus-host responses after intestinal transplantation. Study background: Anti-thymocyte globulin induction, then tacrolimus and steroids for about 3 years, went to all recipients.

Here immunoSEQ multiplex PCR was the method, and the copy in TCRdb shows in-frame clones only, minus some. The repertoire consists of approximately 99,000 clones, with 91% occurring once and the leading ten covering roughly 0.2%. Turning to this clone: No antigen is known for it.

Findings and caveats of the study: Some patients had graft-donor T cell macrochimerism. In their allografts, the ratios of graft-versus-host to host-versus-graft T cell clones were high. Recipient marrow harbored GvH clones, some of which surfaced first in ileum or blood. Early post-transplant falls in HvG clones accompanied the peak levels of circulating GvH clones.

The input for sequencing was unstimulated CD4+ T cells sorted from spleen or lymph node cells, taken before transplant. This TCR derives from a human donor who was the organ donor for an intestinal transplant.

The CDR3 nucleotides read TGTGCCAGTAGCACAGGGGCCCACACTGAAGCTTTCTTT. It yields the protein CASSTGAHTEAFF. The chain employs TRBV19 and TRBJ1-1; 7 bases align to TRBD1. CDR3 length: 13 residues. V shed 6 bases, J shed 3 bases, and the junction held 4 bases outside the gene matches. Germline assignment: CDR1 LNHDA and CDR2 SQIVND (reference sequence).